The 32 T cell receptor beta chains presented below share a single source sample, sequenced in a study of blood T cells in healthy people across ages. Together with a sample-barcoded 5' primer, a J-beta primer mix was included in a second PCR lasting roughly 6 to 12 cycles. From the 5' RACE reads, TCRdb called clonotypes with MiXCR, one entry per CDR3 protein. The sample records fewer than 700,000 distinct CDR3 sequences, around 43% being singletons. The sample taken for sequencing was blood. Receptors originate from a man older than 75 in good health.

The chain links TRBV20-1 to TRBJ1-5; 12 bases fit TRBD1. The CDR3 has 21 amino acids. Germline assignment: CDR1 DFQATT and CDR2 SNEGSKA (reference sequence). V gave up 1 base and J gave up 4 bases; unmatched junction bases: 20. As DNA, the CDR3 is TGCAGTGCTAGAGCTGGGAGGGGACCGGGACAGGGGGCTCGGAGGAATCAGCCCCAGCATTTT. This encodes CSARAGRGPGQGARRNQPQHF.

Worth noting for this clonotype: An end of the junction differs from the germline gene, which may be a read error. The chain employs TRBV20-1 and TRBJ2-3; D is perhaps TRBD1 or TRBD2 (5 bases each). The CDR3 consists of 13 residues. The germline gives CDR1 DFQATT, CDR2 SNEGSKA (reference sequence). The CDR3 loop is CGAPGPAQDTQYF. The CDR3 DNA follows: TGCGGTGCCCCGGGACCAGCCCAGGATACGCAGTATTTT.

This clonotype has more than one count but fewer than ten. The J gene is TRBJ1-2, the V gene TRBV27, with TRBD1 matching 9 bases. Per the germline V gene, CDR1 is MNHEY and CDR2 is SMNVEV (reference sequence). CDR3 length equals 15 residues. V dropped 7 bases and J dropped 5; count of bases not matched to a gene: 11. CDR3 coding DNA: TGTGCCAGCACCCGGTCGGGACAGGGTTCATATGGCTACACCTTC. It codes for CASTRSGQGSYGYTF.

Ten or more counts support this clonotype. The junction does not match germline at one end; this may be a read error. The DNA of the CDR3 is TGTGCCAGCAGCCTCGGACTAGCGAGCACAGATACGCAGTATTTT. Translated, it gives CASSLGLASTDTQYF. The J gene is TRBJ2-3, the V gene TRBV4-3; 9 positions agree with TRBD2. From germline, CDR1 is LGHNA and CDR2 YSLEER. The CDR3 length is 15 residues.

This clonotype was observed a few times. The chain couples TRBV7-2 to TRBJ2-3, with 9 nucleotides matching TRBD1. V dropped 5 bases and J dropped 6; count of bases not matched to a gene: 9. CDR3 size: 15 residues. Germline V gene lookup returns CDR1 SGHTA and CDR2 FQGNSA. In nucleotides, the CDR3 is TGTGCCAGCAGCGGGACCGGGACAGGGATGGATACGCAGTATTTT. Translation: CASSGTGTGMDTQYF.

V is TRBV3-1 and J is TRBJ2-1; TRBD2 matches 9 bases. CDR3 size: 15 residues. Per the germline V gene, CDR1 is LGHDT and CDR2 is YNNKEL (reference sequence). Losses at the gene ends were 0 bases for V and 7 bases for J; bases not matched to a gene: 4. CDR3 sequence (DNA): TGTGCCAGCAGCCAAGATAGCGGGAGAAAGAATGAGCAGTTCTTC. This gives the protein CASSQDSGRKNEQFF.

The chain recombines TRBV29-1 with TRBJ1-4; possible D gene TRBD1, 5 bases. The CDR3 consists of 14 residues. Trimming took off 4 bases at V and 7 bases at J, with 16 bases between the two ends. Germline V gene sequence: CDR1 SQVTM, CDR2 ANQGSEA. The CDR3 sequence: CSVGGSAEIEKLFF. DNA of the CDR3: TGCAGCGTTGGGGGGTCGGCCGAAATTGAAAAACTGTTTTTT.

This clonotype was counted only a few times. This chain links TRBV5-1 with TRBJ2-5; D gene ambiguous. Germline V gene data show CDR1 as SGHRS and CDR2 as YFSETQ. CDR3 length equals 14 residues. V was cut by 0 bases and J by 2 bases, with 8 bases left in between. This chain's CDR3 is CASSLVTAQETQYF. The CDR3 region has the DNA TGCGCCAGCAGCTTGGTTACAGCACAAGAGACCCAGTACTTC.

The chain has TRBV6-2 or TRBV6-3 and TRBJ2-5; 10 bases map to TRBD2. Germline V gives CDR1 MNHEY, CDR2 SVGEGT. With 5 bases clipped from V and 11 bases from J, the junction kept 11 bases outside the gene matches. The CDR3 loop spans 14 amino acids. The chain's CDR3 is CASSLAGAVGEQYF. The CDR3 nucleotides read TGTGCCAGCAGTCTAGCGGGGGCAGTGGGTGAGCAGTACTTC.

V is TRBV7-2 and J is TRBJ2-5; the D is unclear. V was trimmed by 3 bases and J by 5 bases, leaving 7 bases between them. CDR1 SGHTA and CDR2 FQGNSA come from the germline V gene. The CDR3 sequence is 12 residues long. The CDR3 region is CTSSFGSETQYF. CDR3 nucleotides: TGTACCAGCAGCTTTGGGTCGGAGACCCAGTACTTC.

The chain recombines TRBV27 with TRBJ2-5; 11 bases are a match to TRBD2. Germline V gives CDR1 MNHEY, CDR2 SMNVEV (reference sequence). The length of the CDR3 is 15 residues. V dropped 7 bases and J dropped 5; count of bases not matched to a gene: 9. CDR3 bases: TGTGCCAGCAAGACGTTGGGACTAGCGGTCGAGACCCAGTACTTC. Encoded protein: CASKTLGLAVETQYF.

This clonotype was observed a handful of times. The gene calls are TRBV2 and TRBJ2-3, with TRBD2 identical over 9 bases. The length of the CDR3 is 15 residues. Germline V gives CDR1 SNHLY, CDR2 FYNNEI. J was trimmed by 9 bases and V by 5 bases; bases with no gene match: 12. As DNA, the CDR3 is TGTGCCAGCAGTCCCGTAGGCGGGGGGGCTGCAACGCAGTATTTT. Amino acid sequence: CASSPVGGGAATQYF.

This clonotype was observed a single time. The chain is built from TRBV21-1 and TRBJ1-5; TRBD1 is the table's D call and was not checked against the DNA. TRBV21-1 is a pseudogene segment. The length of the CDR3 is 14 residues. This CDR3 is CASSIRDTYQPQHF. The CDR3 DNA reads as TGTGCCAGCAGCATACGGGACACTTATCAGCCCCAGCATTTT.

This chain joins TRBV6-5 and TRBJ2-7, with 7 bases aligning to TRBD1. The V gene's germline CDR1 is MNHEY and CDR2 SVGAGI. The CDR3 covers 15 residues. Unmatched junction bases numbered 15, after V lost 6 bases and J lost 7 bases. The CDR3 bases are TGTGCCAGCAGGGAGTCGACAGGGTCACTGGGGGAGCAGTACTTC. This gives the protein CASRESTGSLGEQYF.

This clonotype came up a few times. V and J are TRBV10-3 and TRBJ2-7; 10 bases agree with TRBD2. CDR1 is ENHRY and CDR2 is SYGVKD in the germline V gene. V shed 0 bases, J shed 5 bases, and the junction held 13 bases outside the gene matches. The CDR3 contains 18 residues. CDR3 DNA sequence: TGTGCCATCAGTGAGTCGAAGTCTAGCGGGGGACTACAGCACGAGCAGTACTTC. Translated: CAISESKSSGGLQHEQYF.

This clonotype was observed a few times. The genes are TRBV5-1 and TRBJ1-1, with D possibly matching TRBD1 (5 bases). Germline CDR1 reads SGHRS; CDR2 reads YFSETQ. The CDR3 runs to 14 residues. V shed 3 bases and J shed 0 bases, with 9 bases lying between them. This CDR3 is CASSWAGLNTEAFF. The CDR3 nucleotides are TGCGCCAGCAGCTGGGCAGGGCTGAACACTGAAGCTTTCTTT.

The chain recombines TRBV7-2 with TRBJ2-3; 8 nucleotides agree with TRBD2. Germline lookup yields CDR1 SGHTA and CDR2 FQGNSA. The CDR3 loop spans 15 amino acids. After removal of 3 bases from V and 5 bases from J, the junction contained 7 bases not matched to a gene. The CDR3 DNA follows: TGTGCCAGCAGCTTGTCGGGAGGGCCAGGAGATACGCAGTATTTT. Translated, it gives CASSLSGGPGDTQYF.

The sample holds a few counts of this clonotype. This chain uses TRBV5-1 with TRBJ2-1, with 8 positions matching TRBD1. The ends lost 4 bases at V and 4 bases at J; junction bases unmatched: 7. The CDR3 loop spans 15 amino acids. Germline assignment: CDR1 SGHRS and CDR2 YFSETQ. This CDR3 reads CASSPLGQAYNEQFF. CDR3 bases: TGCGCCAGCAGCCCATTGGGACAGGCTTACAATGAGCAGTTCTTC.

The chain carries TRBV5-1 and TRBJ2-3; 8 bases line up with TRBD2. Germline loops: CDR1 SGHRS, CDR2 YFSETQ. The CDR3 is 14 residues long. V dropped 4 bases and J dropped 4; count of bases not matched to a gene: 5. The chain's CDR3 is CASSRTSKADTQYF. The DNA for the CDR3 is TGCGCCAGCAGCCGGACTAGCAAGGCAGATACGCAGTATTTT.

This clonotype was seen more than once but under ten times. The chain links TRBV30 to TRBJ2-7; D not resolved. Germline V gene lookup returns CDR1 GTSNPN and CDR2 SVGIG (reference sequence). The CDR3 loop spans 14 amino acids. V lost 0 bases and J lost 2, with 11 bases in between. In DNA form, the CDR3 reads TGTGCCTGGAGTGTAGTTTTTCGGACCTACGAGCAGTACTTC. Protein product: CAWSVVFRTYEQYF.

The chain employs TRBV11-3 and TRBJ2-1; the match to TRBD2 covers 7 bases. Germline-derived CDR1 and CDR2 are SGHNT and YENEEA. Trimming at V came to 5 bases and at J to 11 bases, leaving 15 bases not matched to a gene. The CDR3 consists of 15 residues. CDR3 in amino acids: CASSPRRGGQEKQFF. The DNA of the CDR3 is TGTGCCAGCAGCCCTCGGAGGGGAGGGCAAGAGAAGCAGTTCTTC.

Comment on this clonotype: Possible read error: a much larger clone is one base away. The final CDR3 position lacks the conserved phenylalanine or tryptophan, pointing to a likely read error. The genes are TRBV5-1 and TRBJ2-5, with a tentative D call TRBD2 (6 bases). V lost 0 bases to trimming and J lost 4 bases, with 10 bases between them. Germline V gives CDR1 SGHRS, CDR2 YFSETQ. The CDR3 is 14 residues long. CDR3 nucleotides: TGCGCCAGCAGCTTGGCACCCGGGGGAGAGACCCAGTACCTC. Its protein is CASSLAPGGETQYL.

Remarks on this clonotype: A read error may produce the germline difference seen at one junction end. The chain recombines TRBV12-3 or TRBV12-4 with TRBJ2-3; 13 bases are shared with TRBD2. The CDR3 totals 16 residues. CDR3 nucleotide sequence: TGTGCCAGCAGTTTTCCCGGGACTAGCGGGAAGAATGAGCAGTACTTT. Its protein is CASSFPGTSGKNEQYF.

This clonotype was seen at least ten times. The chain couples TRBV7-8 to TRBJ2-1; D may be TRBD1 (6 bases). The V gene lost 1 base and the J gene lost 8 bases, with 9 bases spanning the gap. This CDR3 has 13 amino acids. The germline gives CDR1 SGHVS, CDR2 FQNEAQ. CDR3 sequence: CASSLDRVHEQFF. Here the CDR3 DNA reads TGTGCCAGCAGCTTAGACAGGGTCCATGAGCAGTTCTTC.

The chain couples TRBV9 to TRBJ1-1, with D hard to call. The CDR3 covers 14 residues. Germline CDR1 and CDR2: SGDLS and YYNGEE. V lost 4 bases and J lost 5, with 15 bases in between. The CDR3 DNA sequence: TGTGCCAGCAGCTCGGACGGCCTGCTGACTGAAGCTTTCTTT. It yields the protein CASSSDGLLTEAFF.

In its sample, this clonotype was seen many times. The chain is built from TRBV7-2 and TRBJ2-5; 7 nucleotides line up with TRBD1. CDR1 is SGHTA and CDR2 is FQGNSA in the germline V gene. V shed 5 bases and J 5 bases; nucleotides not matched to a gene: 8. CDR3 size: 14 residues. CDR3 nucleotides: TGTGCCAGCAGCCTTACAGGGGTCGGGGAGACCCAGTACTTC. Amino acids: CASSLTGVGETQYF.

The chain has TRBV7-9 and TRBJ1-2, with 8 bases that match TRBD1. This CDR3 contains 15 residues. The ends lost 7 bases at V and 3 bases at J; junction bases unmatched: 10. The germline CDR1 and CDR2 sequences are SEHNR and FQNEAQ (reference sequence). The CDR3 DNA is TGTGCCAGCACTAAGACCGGGACAGGCGACTATGGCTACACCTTC. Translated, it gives CASTKTGTGDYGYTF.

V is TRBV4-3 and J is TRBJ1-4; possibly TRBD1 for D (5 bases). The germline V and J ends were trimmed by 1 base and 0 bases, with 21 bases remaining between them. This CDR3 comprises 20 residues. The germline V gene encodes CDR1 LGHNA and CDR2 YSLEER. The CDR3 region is CASSQGGGTGKLATNEKLFF. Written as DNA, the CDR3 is TGCGCCAGCAGCCAAGGGGGCGGGACGGGTAAATTAGCAACTAATGAAAAACTGTTTTTT.

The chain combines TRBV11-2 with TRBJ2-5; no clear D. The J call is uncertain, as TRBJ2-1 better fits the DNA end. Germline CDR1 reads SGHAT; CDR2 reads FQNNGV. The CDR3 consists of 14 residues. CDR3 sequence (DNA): TGTGCCAGCAGCTACTCTAGGCACCAAGAGACCCAGTTCTTC. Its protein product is CASSYSRHQETQFF.

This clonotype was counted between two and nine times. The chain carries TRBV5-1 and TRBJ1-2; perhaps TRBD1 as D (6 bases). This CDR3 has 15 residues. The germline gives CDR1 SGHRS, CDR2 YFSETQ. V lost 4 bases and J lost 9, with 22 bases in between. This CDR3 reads CASSIDESGAGSYTF. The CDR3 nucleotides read TGCGCCAGCAGCATCGATGAGTCAGGGGCCGGTAGCTACACCTTC.

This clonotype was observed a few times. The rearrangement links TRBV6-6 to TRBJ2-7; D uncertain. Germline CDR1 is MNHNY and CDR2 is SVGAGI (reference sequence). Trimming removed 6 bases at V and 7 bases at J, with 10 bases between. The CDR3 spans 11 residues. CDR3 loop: CASSRDLEQYF. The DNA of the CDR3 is TGTGCCAGCAGCCGCGACTTGGAGCAGTACTTC.

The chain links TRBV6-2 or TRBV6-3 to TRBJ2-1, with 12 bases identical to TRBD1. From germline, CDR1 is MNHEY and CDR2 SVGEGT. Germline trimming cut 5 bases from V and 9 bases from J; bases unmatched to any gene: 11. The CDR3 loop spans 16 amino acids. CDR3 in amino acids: CASSPYGTGGAGEQFF. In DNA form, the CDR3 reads TGTGCCAGCAGTCCTTACGGGACAGGGGGCGCGGGTGAGCAGTTCTTC.